These T cell receptor beta chains were read from a single sample in a study of blood T cell repertoires in COVID-19. Data came from immunoSEQ multiplex PCR; TCRdb stores just in-frame clones and leaves some out. The table lists roughly 460,000 clones, around 90% of them singletons, with roughly 0.87% in the top ten. Material: peripheral blood. The receptors shown here come from a man aged 18 to 29 with COVID-19, enrolled during active disease. Each CDR3 is given without its conserved first and last residue.

len: 13
v_gene: TRBV7-9
CDR3aa: ASSHTGGGGKTQY

len: 13
v_gene: TRBV11-1
CDR3aa: ASSFQGFSSYEQY

len: 14
v_gene: TRBV18
CDR3aa: ASSPKIGTGSYEQY

len: 12
v_gene: TRBV6-5
CDR3aa: ASSYSARGNEQF

len: 12
v_gene: TRBV10-2
CDR3aa: ASGRAQLTDTQY

len: 15
v_gene: TRBV11-3
CDR3aa: ASSDRDRGFTYNEQF

len: 14
v_gene: TRBV10-1
CDR3aa: ASSESDQDYTDTQY

len: 13
v_gene: TRBV18
CDR3aa: ASSPGTSQNNEQF

len: 14
v_gene: TRBV6-6
CDR3aa: ASRSRIGASYNEQF

len: 13
v_gene: TRBV30
CDR3aa: AWSRQGARSGELF

len: 12
v_gene: TRBV6-6
CDR3aa: ASRSGTSPHEQF

len: 11
v_gene: TRBV12-5
CDR3aa: ASGPDSSYEQY

len: 12
v_gene: TRBV5-6
CDR3aa: ASSPGQGLGTQY

len: 14
v_gene: TRBV15
CDR3aa: ATSRDLREGTDTQY

len: 12
v_gene: TRBV7-7
CDR3aa: ASSLDSPPGELF

len: 13
v_gene: TRBV24-1
CDR3aa: ATSDGLAERNEQF

len: 12
v_gene: TRBV2
CDR3aa: ASIPGLVGNIQY

len: 13
v_gene: TRBV11-2
CDR3aa: ASSLAGGDSYEQY

len: 12
v_gene: TRBV2
CDR3aa: ASSVGVGQETQY

len: 11
v_gene: TRBV30
CDR3aa: AWDFGTGEEAF

len: 14
v_gene: TRBV6-5
CDR3aa: ASSYRRAGGPGEQF

len: 11
v_gene: TRBV12-3/TRBV12-4
CDR3aa: ASSLGASYEQY

len: 11
v_gene: TRBV3-1/TRBV3-2
CDR3aa: ASSQQHNTEAF

len: 12
v_gene: TRBV7-8
CDR3aa: ASSLEAGWNEQF

len: 16
v_gene: TRBV4-1
CDR3aa: ASSQRGGRGGSGNTIY

len: 14
v_gene: TRBV11-2
CDR3aa: ASSPNRGGRGNEQF

len: 14
v_gene: TRBV24-1
CDR3aa: ATSDLVRGRSDTQY